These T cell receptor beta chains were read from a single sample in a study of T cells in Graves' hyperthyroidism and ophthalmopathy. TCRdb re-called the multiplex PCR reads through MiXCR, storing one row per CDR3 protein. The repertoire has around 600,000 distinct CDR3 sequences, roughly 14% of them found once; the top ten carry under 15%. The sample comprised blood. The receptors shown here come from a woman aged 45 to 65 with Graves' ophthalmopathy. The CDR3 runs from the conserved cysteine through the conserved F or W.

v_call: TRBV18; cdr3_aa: CASSPPTLGQGLPEAFF
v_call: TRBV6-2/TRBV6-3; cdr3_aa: CASSYSNVGGPSTDTQYF
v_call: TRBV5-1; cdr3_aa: CASSRGQHYGYTF
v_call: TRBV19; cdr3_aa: CASSMMSRGPNSPLHF
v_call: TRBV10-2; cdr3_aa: CATRTSGTDEQFF
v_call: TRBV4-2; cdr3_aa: CASSQPWTSGMTNTGELFF
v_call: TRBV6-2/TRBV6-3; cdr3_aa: CASSYHRGRTQETQYF
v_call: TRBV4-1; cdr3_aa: CASSQEGQGFDTEAFF
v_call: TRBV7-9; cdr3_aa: CASSLEGLAETQYF
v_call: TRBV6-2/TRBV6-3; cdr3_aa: CASSYSARYGYTF
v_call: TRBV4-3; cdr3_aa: CASNPGQGHNEQFF
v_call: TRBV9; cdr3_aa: CASSVGLADSQYEQYF
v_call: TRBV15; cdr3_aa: CATSNTGGIQPQHF
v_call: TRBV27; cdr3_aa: CASSLKPYGVSYEQYF
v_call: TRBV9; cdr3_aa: CASSAGLWENTGELFF
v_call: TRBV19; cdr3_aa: CASSSRTEFSYNEQFF
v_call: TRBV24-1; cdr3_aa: CATSEGPPINQPQHF
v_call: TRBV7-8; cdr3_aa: CASSLAQGRDTDTQYF
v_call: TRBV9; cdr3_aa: CASSVGRGTEAFF
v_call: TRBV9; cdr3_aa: CASNAGGAYNEQFF
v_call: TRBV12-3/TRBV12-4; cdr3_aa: CASSFSLNTEAFF
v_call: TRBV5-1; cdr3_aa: CASSEQGNQETQYF
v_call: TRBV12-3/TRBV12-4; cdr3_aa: CASREGGNTGELFF
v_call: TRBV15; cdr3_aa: CATSRVLAGLQETQYF
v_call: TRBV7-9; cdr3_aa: CASSLGQESLEQFF
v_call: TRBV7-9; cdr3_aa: CASSPGRGQFF
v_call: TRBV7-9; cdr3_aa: CASSLALREKLFF
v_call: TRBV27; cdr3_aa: CASSLGFPSTDTQYF
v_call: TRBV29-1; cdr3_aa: CSVVDRGSDYGYTF
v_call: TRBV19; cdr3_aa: CASSIENQPQHF
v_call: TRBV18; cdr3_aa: CASSPGGTGELFF
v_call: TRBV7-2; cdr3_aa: CASSFTGINLFMGGRVNEQYF
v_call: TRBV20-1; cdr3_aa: CSARVVETEAFF
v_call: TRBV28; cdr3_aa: CASSALQGAGSPLHF
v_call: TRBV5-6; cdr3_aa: CASSWVQGLLNYGYTF
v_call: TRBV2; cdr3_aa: CASIGRERDTGELFF
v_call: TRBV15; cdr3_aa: CATSRDRAGELFF
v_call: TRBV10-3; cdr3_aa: CAIRPFGTSVTGELFF
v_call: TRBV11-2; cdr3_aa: CASSLPEPAKNIQYF
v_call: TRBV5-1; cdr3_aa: CASNRGYNEQFF
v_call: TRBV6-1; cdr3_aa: CASSLPMEGNQPQHF
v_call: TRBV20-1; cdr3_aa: CSASLAGAGEQFF
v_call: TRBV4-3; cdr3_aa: CASSQGSSGIEAGELFF